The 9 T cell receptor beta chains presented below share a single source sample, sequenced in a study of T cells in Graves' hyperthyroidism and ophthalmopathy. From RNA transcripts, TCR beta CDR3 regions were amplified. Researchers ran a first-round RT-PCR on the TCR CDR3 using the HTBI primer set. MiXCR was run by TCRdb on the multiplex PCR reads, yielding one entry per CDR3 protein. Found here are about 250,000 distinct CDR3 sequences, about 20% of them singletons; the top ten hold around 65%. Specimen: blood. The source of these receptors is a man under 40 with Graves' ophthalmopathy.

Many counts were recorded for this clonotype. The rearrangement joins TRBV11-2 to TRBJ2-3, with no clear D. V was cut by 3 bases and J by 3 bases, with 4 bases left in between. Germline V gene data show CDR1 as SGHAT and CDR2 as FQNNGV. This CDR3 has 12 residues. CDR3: CASSFSTDTQYF. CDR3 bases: TGTGCCAGCAGCTTTTCAACAGATACGCAGTATTTT.

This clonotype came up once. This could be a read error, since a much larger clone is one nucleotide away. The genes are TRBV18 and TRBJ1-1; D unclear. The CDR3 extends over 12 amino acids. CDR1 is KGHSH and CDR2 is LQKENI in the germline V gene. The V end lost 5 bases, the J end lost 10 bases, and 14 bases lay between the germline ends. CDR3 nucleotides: TGTGCCAGCTCAGGTGGGGAGAGTGGAGCTTTCTTT. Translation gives CASSGGESGAFF.

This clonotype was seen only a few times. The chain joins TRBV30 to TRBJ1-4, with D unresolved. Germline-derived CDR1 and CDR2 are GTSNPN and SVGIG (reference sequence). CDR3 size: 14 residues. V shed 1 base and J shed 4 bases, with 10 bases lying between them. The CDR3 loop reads CAWSGVPGNEKLFF. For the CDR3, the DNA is TGTGCCTGGAGTGGGGTTCCTGGTAATGAAAAACTGTTTTTT.

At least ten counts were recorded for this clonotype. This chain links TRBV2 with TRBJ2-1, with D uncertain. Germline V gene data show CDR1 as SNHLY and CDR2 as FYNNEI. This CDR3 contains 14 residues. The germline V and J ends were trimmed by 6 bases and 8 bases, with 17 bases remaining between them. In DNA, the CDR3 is TGTGCCAGCAGGGCGGACGCCCGCATCCATGAGCAGTTCTTC. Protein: CASRADARIHEQFF.

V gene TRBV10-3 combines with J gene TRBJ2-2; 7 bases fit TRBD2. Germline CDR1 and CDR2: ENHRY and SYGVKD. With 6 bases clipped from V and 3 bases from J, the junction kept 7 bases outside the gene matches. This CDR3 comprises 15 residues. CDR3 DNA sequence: TGTGCCATCAGCACGGGTCGGGAGGACACCGGGGAGCTGTTTTTT. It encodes CAISTGREDTGELFF.

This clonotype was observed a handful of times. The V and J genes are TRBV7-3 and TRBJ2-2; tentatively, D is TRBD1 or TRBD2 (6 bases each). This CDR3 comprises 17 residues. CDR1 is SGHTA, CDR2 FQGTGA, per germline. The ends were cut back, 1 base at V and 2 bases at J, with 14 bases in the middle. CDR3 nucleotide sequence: TGTGCCAGCAGCTTAAGGGGACGGGGGCCTAACACCGGGGAGCTGTTTTTT. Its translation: CASSLRGRGPNTGELFF.

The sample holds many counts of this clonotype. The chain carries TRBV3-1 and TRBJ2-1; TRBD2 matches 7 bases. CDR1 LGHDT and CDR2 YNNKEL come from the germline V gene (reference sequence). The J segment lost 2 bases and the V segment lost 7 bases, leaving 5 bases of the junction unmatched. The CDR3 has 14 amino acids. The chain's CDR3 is CASNKGRAYNEQFF. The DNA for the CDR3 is TGTGCCAGCAATAAAGGGAGGGCCTACAATGAGCAGTTCTTC.

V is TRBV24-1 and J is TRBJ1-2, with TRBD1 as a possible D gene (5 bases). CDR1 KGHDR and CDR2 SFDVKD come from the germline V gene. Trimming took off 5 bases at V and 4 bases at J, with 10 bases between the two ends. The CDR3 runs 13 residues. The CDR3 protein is CATSGTGTYGYTF. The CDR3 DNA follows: TGTGCCACCAGTGGTACAGGAACCTATGGCTACACCTTC.

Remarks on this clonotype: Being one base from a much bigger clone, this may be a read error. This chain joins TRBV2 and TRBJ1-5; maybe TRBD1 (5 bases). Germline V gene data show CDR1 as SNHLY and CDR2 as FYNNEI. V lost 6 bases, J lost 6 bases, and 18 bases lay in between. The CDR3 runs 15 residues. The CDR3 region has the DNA TGTGCCAGCAGGGACCTAAGCAGGGTGGGTCAGCCCCAGCATTTT. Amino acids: CASRDLSRVGQPQHF.